This is a list of T cell receptor beta chains from one sample in a study of metastatic and nonmetastatic thyroid tumors. TCRdb ran MiXCR on the PCR reads. The sample has around 20,000 clones, roughly a sixth seen once. Input material: blood. These receptors all stem from a female donor with papillary thyroid cancer or a benign thyroid nodule (not recorded which). Some clones in this sample may be carry-over from other donors' samples. Both conserved end residues are part of each CDR3. A D gene is named only where the DNA matches it firmly. Rows may omit the clone size; those that give it use once, few, many or a size class.

d_call clone_size j_call cdr3_length v_call cdr3_aa cdr3_nt
. . TRBJ2-2 14 TRBV19 CASSIRPRAGELFF TGTGCCAGTAGTATCCGTCCCCGGGCCGGGGAGCTGTTTTTT
. medium-sized TRBJ2-1 17 TRBV20-1 CSALDYLETKAHNEQFF TGCAGTGCCCTAGATTACTTAGAGACTAAGGCTCACAATGAGCAGTTCTTC
TRBD2 medium-sized TRBJ2-3 18 TRBV11-2 CASSLDLGGTSGSDTQYF TGTGCCAGCAGCTTAGATCTGGGGGGGACTAGCGGGAGTGATACGCAGTATTTT
TRBD1 many TRBJ1-4 14 TRBV11-3 CASSWGQGDEKLFF TGTGCCAGCAGCTGGGGACAGGGCGACGAAAAACTGTTTTTT
. many TRBJ2-7 14 TRBV5-8 CASSSEGVIHEQYF TGTGCCAGCAGCTCTGAGGGGGTGATCCACGAGCAGTACTTC
. medium-sized TRBJ2-1 13 TRBV12-3/TRBV12-4 CASSDGSVNEQFF TGTGCCAGCAGTGATGGGAGCGTTAATGAGCAGTTCTTC
TRBD1 few TRBJ1-3 17 TRBV6-5 CASSSHPGGFSGNTIYF TGTGCCAGCAGTTCCCATCCAGGGGGATTCTCTGGAAACACCATATATTTT
TRBD2 many TRBJ2-1 20 TRBV7-1 CASSSSSGRTPRSQRREQFF TGTGCCAGCAGCTCATCTAGCGGGAGGACACCTCGCTCTCAACGGCGTGAGCAGTTCTTC
. . TRBJ1-1 15 TRBV9 CASSVDPGKGTEAFF TGTGCCAGCAGCGTAGATCCCGGCAAAGGCACTGAAGCTTTCTTT
TRBD2 . TRBJ2-7 17 TRBV11-2 CASSLVSPPGGGGQQYF TGTGCCAGCAGCTTAGTGTCCCCCCCGGGCGGCGGGGGGCAGCAGTACTTC
. many TRBJ2-3 14 TRBV11-2 CASSLGIGLDTQYF TGTGCCAGCAGCCTGGGGATAGGGTTAGATACGCAGTATTTT
. many TRBJ2-1 13 TRBV7-2 CASGSSSYNEQFF TGTGCCAGCGGGTCGAGCTCCTACAATGAGCAGTTCTTC
TRBD1 many TRBJ2-7 15 TRBV2 CASNSRQGFVYEQYF TGTGCCAGCAACTCGAGACAGGGTTTTGTTTACGAGCAGTACTTC
. once TRBJ2-4 14 TRBV19 CASSIGGKTDIQYF TGTGCCAGTAGTATTGGCGGGAAGACCGACATTCAGTACTTC
. many TRBJ2-7 17 TRBV30 CAWSGVSLRLGGGEQYF TGTGCCTGGAGTGGTGTCAGTTTGAGACTAGGAGGCGGCGAGCAGTACTTC
. many TRBJ2-7 11 TRBV7-9 CASSFSDEQYF TGTGCCAGCAGCTTTTCGGACGAGCAGTACTTC
. many TRBJ1-6 14 TRBV19 CASSTTGSGSPLHF TGTGCCAGTAGTACGACCGGGAGCGGGTCACCCCTCCACTTT
. . TRBJ1-1 14 TRBV9 CASSVEALETEAFF TGTGCCAGCAGCGTAGAGGCCTTGGAAACTGAAGCTTTCTTT
. many TRBJ2-3 13 TRBV15 CATSRSKDDTQYF TGTGCCACCAGCAGATCAAAGGACGATACGCAGTATTTT
. . TRBJ2-2 15 TRBV24-1 CATSNSFSNTGELFF TGTGCCACCAGTAACAGCTTTTCGAACACCGGGGAGCTGTTTTTT
. many TRBJ2-2 14 TRBV7-3 CASSLTGNTGELFF TGTGCCAGCAGCTTAACGGGGAACACCGGGGAGCTGTTTTTT
TRBD2 . TRBJ2-2 18 TRBV4-1 CASSQSVLAGGKGGELFF TGCGCCAGCAGCCAATCGGTATTAGCGGGAGGTAAAGGCGGGGAGCTGTTTTTT
. many TRBJ2-7 16 TRBV6-1 CASRDPSAGRLYEQYF TGTGCCAGCAGGGACCCCTCGGCGGGGCGCCTCTACGAGCAGTACTTC
. many TRBJ2-5 16 TRBV27 CASSSNYGVGGETQYF TGTGCCAGCAGTTCGAACTACGGGGTGGGAGGAGAGACCCAGTACTTC
TRBD2 . TRBJ2-7 15 TRBV20-1 CSARDFGTSGSRQYF TGCAGTGCTAGAGATTTCGGGACTAGCGGGAGTCGGCAGTACTTC
. . TRBJ2-7 12 TRBV11-3 CASSWRAYEQYF TGTGCCAGCAGCTGGAGGGCCTACGAGCAGTACTTC
. many TRBJ2-5 13 TRBV10-2 CASREPPSETQYF TGCGCCAGCAGAGAACCTCCATCAGAGACCCAGTACTTC
. many TRBJ2-3 14 TRBV20-1 CSATQDGSLGTQYF TGCAGTGCGACTCAAGATGGAAGTTTGGGGACGCAGTATTTT
. many TRBJ2-4 14 TRBV6-5 CASSVVRYKNIQYF TGTGCCAGCAGTGTAGTTCGTTACAAAAACATTCAGTACTTC
TRBD1 few TRBJ2-2 16 TRBV27 CASSLSGQGNTGELFF TGTGCCAGCAGTTTATCGGGACAGGGGAACACCGGGGAGCTGTTTTTT
. once TRBJ2-7 10 TRBV20-1 CRGPSYEQYF TGCAGGGGGCCATCCTACGAGCAGTACTTC
. . TRBJ1-2 15 TRBV20-1 CSARVFEGGSGDYTF TGCAGTGCTAGAGTTTTCGAGGGGGGATCGGGGGACTACACCTTC
TRBD2 many TRBJ2-7 16 TRBV7-6 CASSLTKTSGSYEQYF TGTGCCAGCAGCTTAACTAAGACTAGCGGGAGCTACGAGCAGTACTTC
. many TRBJ2-5 13 TRBV12-3/TRBV12-4 CASGDYDQETQYF TGTGCCAGCGGAGACTACGACCAAGAGACCCAGTACTTC
TRBD2 many TRBJ2-1 17 TRBV7-9 CASSEPHLSGRTLKQFF TGTGCCAGCAGCGAACCGCACCTTAGCGGGAGAACGTTGAAGCAGTTCTTC
TRBD2 few TRBJ2-3 15 TRBV27 CASSLAGGITDTQYF TGTGCCAGCTCGCTAGCGGGAGGGATCACAGATACGCAGTATTTT
. . TRBJ1-1 13 TRBV13 CASSLGGTMGTFF TGTGCCAGCAGCTTAGGGGGGACCATGGGAACTTTCTTT
TRBD2 many TRBJ2-1 14 TRBV5-1 CASSSGSGRFEQFF TGCGCCAGCAGCTCGGGTAGCGGGAGGTTTGAGCAGTTCTTC
. . TRBJ2-1 16 TRBV20-1 CSARDEAGPSYNEQFF TGCAGTGCTAGAGACGAGGCGGGACCCTCCTACAATGAGCAGTTCTTC
. many TRBJ1-2 14 TRBV20-1 CSARDNKRDYGYTF TGCAGTGCTAGAGATAATAAAAGGGACTATGGCTACACCTTC
. many TRBJ1-2 14 TRBV3-1 CASSQLGGDGGYTF TGTGCCAGCAGCCAATTGGGAGGGGACGGGGGCTACACCTTC
. many TRBJ1-1 14 TRBV12-3/TRBV12-4 CASSFPGMNTEAFF TGTGCCAGCAGTTTTCCAGGGATGAACACTGAAGCTTTCTTT
. many TRBJ2-5 13 TRBV6-1 CASSLRDQETQYF TGTGCCAGCAGTTTACGGGACCAAGAGACCCAGTACTTC
TRBD2 many TRBJ2-1 18 TRBV18 CASSQGLAGVSGYNEQFF TGTGCCAGCTCACAGGGACTAGCGGGAGTTTCGGGCTACAATGAGCAGTTCTTC
. . TRBJ1-6 17 TRBV12-3/TRBV12-4 CASSRGGHLDPNSPLHF TGTGCCAGCAGTCGTGGGGGACACTTGGACCCAAATTCACCCCTCCACTTT
TRBD2 many TRBJ2-1 17 TRBV28 CASTGTSGSLKYNEQFF TGTGCCAGCACCGGGACTAGCGGGTCTCTTAAGTACAATGAGCAGTTCTTC